The entry below describes one T cell receptor (beta chain). The data derive from a study of technical replicates of blood from several donors. Some clones are missing from TCRdb's copy, which holds only in-frame ones; the method was immunoSEQ multiplex PCR. The repertoire has more than 65,000 clones, about nine tenths of them found once; the top ten carry approximately 0.4%. The CDR3 consists of 15 residues. Germline V gives CDR1 SGHAT, CDR2 FQNNGV. V gave up 6 bases and J gave up 7 bases; unmatched junction bases: 8. This sequence originates from a human donor in good health. The genes are TRBV11-2 and TRBJ2-1; 11 positions agree with TRBD2. The sequencing input was T cells isolated from PBMCs. CDR3 coding DNA: TGTGCCAGCAGGTTTATTAGCGGGAGGGTTAATGAGCAGTTCTTC. Translated, it gives CASRFISGRVNEQFF.